The 14 T cell receptor beta chains reported below all come from one sample, sequenced in a study of blood T cells in healthy people across ages. A second PCR of roughly 7 to 11 cycles used a sample-barcoded 5' primer and a J-beta primer mix. MiXCR, run by TCRdb on the 5' RACE reads, gives a single entry per CDR3 protein. The sample carries around 1.5 million distinct CDR3 sequences, 35% to 45% recorded once. The sequenced material came from blood. The receptors were gathered from a woman under 30 in good health.

The V and J genes are TRBV19 and TRBJ1-1, with no clear D. Germline V gene sequence: CDR1 LNHDA, CDR2 SQIVND (reference sequence). The CDR3 runs 9 residues. CDR3 sequence (DNA): TGTGTCCCAGTATTTGAAGCTTTCTTT. Its protein is CVPVFEAFF.

J is TRBJ2-5 and V is TRBV21-1; the D call of TRBD1 is as the table states it, not checked on the DNA. TRBV21-1 is a pseudogene. The CDR3 consists of 16 residues. The CDR3 DNA reads TGTGCCAGCAGCACGGTGGACAGTCGAGTCGAGGAGACCCAGTACTTC. Translated, it gives CASSTVDSRVEETQYF.

The V call is TRBV7-9, the J call TRBJ2-7; 10 bases fit TRBD2. CDR1 is SEHNR, CDR2 FQNEAQ, per germline (reference sequence). The trim removed 1 base at V and 7 bases at J, leaving 10 bases unmatched. The CDR3 extends over 16 amino acids. Here the CDR3 DNA reads TGTGCCAGCAGCTTAGTGGCTAGCGGGAGAGGGAATGAGCAGTACTTC. Its translation is CASSLVASGRGNEQYF.

This clonotype has more than one count but fewer than ten. The chain uses TRBV7-6 and TRBJ2-3; no clear D. Germline CDR1 SGHVS, CDR2 FNYEAQ. This CDR3 is built from 15 residues. V shed 5 bases and J shed 4 bases, with 16 bases lying between them. The CDR3 is CASSPDPGWADTQYF. The CDR3 DNA follows: TGTGCCAGCAGCCCAGACCCGGGTTGGGCAGATACGCAGTATTTT. The whole variable domain, filled in from reference TRBV7-6 and TRBJ2-3, reads GAGVSQSPRYKVTKRGQDVALRCDPISGHVSLYWYRQALGQGPEFLTYFNYEAQQDKSGLPNDRFSAERPEGSISTLTIQRTEQRDSAMYRCASSPDPGWADTQYFGPGTRLTVL.

This rearrangement joins TRBV24-1 to TRBJ2-3; 7 bases align to TRBD1. This CDR3 spans 14 amino acids. V shed 3 bases, J shed 7 bases, and the junction held 6 bases outside the gene matches. The germline V gene encodes CDR1 KGHDR and CDR2 SFDVKD. The chain's CDR3 is CATSDGQVSNTQYF. The CDR3 nucleotides read TGTGCCACCAGTGATGGACAGGTGTCAAATACGCAGTATTTT.

This sequence joins TRBV11-2 and TRBJ2-7; 10 bases map to TRBD2. The last part of the DNA fits TRBJ2-5 better; the J call may be wrong. Germline lookup yields CDR1 SGHAT and CDR2 FQNNGV. This CDR3 region has 15 residues. The CDR3 region has the DNA TGTGCCAGCAGCCAAGCGCTAGCGGGGGAAAAGACCCAGTACTTC. It translates to CASSQALAGEKTQYF.

V gene TRBV7-9 combines with J gene TRBJ2-7; D possibly corresponds to TRBD1 (6 bases). The CDR3 is 15 amino acids. Looked up from germline, CDR1 is SEHNR and CDR2 is FQNEAQ (reference sequence). V lost 1 base and J 7 bases, leaving 17 bases between the germline ends. The DNA for the CDR3 is TGTGCCAGCAGCTTAGTGGTCGGTTCAAGGGGGGAGCAGTACTTC. Encoded protein: CASSLVVGSRGEQYF. The complete variable domain, with remaining parts taken from reference TRBV7-9 and TRBJ2-7, reads DTGVSQNPRHKITKRGQNVTFRCDPISEHNRLYWYRQTLGQGPEFLTYFQNEAQLEKSRLLSDRFSAERPKGSFSTLEIQRTEQGDSAMYLCASSLVVGSRGEQYFGPGTRLTVT.

The chain couples TRBV7-9 to TRBJ2-1; 7 nucleotides agree with TRBD1. J lost 7 bases, V lost 7 bases, and 13 bases had no gene match. The CDR3 extends over 15 amino acids. CDR1 is SEHNR, CDR2 FQNEAQ, per germline (reference sequence). The CDR3 loop is CASTLRQGGENEQFF. CDR3 sequence (DNA): TGTGCCAGCACCCTTCGACAGGGTGGTGAGAATGAGCAGTTCTTC.

In this sample, this clonotype turned up a few times. V and J are TRBV28 and TRBJ2-7; TRBD2 matches 11 bases. This CDR3 has 16 residues. J was trimmed by 6 bases and V by 6 bases; bases with no gene match: 13. The germline gives CDR1 MDHEN, CDR2 SYDVKM. The CDR3 here is CASSPGTTSGNREQYF. In nucleotides, the CDR3 is TGTGCCAGCAGCCCGGGAACGACTAGCGGGAACCGCGAGCAGTACTTC.

This clonotype was found a few times. V is TRBV12-3 or TRBV12-4 and J is TRBJ2-7, with D possibly matching TRBD2 (7 bases). CDR3 size: 16 residues. V was trimmed by 5 bases and J by 2 bases, leaving 19 bases between them. In DNA form, the CDR3 reads TGTGCCAGCAGTCCCGGGGGGCGGGGGTCAGCCTACGAGCAGTACTTC. It codes for CASSPGGRGSAYEQYF.

This clonotype has a handful of counts. The chain uses TRBV28 and TRBJ1-5; D might be TRBD1 (5 bases). CDR3 length: 16 residues. Looked up from germline, CDR1 is MDHEN and CDR2 is SYDVKM. Trimming took 3 bases from V and 4 from J, leaving 16 bases between them. The CDR3, as DNA: TGTGCCAGCAGTTTCTTTCTCCGGGACGCTAATCAGCCCCAGCATTTT. It specifies CASSFFLRDANQPQHF.

V and J are TRBV3-1 and TRBJ1-1, with unresolved D. CDR1 is LGHDT and CDR2 is YNNKEL in the germline V gene (reference sequence). Between the trimmed V and J ends, which lost 4 bases and 1 base, there was a span of 10 bases. The CDR3 loop spans 14 amino acids. For the CDR3, the DNA is TGTGCCAGCAGCCCAGACCAGCCGAACACTGAAGCTTTCTTT. It yields the protein CASSPDQPNTEAFF. Complete variable domain (other parts from reference TRBV3-1 and TRBJ1-1): DTAVSQTPKYLVTQMGNDKSIKCEQNLGHDTMYWYKQDSKKFLKIMFSYNNKELIINETVPNRFSPKSPDKAHLNLHINSLELGDSAVYFCASSPDQPNTEAFFGQGTRLTVV.

This clonotype was seen only a few times. V and J are TRBV29-1 and TRBJ2-7; a weak D match, TRBD2 (6 bases). Per the germline V gene, CDR1 is SQVTM and CDR2 is ANQGSEA. V lost 7 bases and J lost 10, with 11 bases in between. The CDR3 loop spans 9 amino acids. CDR3: CSAPGDQYF. CDR3 bases: TGCAGCGCCCCGGGGGACCAGTACTTC.

The V gene is TRBV10-3, the J gene TRBJ1-2; 7 bases fit TRBD1. The V gene end was trimmed by 5 bases and the J gene end by 5 bases; junction bases not matched to a gene: 11. Germline V gives CDR1 ENHRY, CDR2 SYGVKD. The CDR3 contains 15 residues. The CDR3 DNA is TGTGCCATCAGTCCCGAGATCCGGGGACAGTATGGCTACACCTTC. The encoded protein is CAISPEIRGQYGYTF.